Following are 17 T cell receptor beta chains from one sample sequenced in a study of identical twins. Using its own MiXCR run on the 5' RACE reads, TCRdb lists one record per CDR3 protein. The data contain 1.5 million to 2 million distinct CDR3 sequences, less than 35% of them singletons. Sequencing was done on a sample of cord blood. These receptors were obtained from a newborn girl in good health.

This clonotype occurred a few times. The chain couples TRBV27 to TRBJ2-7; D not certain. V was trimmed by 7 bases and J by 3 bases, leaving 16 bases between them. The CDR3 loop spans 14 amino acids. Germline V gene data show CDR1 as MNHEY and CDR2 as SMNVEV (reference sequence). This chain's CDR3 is CASKSSLRSYEQYF. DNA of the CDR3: TGTGCCAGCAAATCGTCCCTCCGCAGCTACGAGCAGTACTTC.

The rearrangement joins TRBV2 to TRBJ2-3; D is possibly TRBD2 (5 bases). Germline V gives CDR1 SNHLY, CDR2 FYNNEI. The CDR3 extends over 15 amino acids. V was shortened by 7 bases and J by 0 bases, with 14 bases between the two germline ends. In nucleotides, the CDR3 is TGTGCCAGCATCATGAACGGAGGTAGCACAGATACGCAGTATTTT. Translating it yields CASIMNGGSTDTQYF. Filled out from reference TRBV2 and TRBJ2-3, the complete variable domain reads EPEVTQTPSHQVTQMGQEVILRCVPISNHLYFYWYRQILGQKVEFLVSFYNNEISEKSEIFDDQFSVERPDGSNFTLKIRSTKLEDSAMYFCASIMNGGSTDTQYFGPGTRLTVL.

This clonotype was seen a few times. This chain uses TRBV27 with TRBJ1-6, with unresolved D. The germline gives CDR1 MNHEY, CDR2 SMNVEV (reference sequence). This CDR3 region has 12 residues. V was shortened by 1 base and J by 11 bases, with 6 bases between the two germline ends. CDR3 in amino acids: CASSLWPAPLHF. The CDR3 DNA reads TGTGCCAGCAGTTTATGGCCGGCACCCCTCCACTTT.

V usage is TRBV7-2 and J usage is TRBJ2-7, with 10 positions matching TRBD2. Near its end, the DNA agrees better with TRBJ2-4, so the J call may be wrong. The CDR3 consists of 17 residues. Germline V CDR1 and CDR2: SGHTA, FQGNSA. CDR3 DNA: TGTGCCAGCAGCTTAGCAAACTTAGCGGGAGGCCAAAACATTCAGTACTTC. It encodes CASSLANLAGGQNIQYF.

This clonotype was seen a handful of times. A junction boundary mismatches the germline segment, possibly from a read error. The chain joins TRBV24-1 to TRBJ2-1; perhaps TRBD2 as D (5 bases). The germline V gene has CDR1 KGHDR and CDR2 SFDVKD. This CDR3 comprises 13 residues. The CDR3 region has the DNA TGTGCCGCCAGTGATTGGGCGGGTAATGAGCAGTTCTTC. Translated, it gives CAASDWAGNEQFF.

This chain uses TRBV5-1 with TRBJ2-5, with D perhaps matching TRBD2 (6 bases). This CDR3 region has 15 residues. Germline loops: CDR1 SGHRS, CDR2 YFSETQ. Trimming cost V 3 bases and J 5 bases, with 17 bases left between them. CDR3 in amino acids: CASSSLTGTWETQYF. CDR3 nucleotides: TGCGCCAGCAGCTCTCTCACCGGGACTTGGGAGACCCAGTACTTC.

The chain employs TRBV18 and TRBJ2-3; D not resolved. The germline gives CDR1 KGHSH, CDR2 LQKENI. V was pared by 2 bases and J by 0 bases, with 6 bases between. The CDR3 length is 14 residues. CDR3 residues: CASSPFRSTDTQYF. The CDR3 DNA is TGTGCCAGCTCACCATTCCGCAGCACAGATACGCAGTATTTT.

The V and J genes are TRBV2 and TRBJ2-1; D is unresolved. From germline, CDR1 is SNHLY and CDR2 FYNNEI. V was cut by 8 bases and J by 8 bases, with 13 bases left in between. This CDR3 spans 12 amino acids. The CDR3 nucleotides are TGTGCCAGCGTGCGGAAGCGAGATGAGCAGTTCTTC. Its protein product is CASVRKRDEQFF.

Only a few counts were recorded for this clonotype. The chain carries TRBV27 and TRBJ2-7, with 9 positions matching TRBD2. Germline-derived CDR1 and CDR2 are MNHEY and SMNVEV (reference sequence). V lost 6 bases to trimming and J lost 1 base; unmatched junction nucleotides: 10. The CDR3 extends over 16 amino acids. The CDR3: CASSLRVGLASYEQYF. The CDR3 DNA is TGTGCCAGCAGCCTAAGGGTGGGACTAGCATCCTACGAGCAGTACTTC.

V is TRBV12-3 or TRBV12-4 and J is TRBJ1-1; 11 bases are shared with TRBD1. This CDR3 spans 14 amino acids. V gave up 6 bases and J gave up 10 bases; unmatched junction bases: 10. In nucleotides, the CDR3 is TGTGCCAGCAGCCGGACAGGGGGCGTCGCTGGAGCTTTCTTT. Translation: CASSRTGGVAGAFF.

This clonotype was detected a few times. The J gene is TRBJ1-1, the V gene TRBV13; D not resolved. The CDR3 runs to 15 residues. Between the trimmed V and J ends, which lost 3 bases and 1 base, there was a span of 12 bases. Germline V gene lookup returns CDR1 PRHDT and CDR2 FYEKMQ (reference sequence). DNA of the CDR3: TGTGCCAGCAGCTTGGGAAGGATGGCGAACACTGAAGCTTTCTTT. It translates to CASSLGRMANTEAFF.

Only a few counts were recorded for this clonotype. The CDR3 region has the DNA TGTGCCAGCAGACCCGACAGGGGAGGGTACAATGAGCAGTTCTTC. The encoded protein is CASRPDRGGYNEQFF. V usage is TRBV6-5 and J usage is TRBJ2-1; D might be TRBD1 (8 bases). The CDR3 length is 15 residues. In germline, CDR1 is MNHEY, CDR2 SVGAGI. V dropped 6 bases and J dropped 4 bases, with 16 bases sitting between them.

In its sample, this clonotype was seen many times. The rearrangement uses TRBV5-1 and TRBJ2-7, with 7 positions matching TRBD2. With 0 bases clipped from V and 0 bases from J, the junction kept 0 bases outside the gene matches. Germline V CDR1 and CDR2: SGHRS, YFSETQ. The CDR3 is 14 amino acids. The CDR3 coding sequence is TGCGCCAGCAGCTTGGCTAGCGGCTCCTACGAGCAGTACTTC. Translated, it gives CASSLASGSYEQYF.

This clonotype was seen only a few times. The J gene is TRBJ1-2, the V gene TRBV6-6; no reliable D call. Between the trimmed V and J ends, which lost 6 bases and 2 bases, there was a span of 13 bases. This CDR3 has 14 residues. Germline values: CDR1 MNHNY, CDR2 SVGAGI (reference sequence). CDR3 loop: CASSHQAINYGYTF. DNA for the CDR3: TGTGCCAGCAGCCACCAAGCCATCAACTATGGCTACACCTTC.

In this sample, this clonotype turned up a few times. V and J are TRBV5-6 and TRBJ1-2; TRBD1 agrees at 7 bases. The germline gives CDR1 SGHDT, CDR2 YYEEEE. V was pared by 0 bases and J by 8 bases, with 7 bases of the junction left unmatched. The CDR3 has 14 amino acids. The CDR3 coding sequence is TGTGCCAGCAGCTTGGCCTGGAGGGGGCACGGCTACACCTTC. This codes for CASSLAWRGHGYTF.

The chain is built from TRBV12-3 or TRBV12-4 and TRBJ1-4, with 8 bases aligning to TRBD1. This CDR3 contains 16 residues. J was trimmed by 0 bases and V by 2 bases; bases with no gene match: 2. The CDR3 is CASSLSQGATNEKLFF. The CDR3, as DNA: TGTGCCAGCAGTTTATCACAGGGGGCAACTAATGAAAAACTGTTTTTT.

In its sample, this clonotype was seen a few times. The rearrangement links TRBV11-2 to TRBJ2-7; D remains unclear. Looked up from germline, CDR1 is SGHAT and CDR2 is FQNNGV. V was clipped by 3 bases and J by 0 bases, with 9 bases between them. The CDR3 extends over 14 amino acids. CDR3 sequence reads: CASSFPWISYEQYF. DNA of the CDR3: TGTGCCAGCAGCTTTCCCTGGATCTCCTACGAGCAGTACTTC.